This TCR beta chain was identified in a study of cytomegalovirus exposure and HLA in healthy donors. Study-level points and caveats: About 87% or about 30% of the time was how often most TCR beta V segments were productive, according to an earlier analysis. The availability of immune exposure information extended only to CMV serostatus.

On this clone: Its antigen is as yet unknown.

The PCR used 60 Vbeta and 13 Jbeta primers. Some clones are missing from TCRdb's copy, which holds only in-frame ones; the method was immunoSEQ multiplex PCR. This table has approximately 92,000 clones, just under 70% appearing once. This CDR3 contains 15 residues. J gave up 6 bases and V 7 bases, and 13 bases lay outside the gene matches. Germline V gene lookup returns CDR1 SQVTM and CDR2 ANQGSEA. V usage is TRBV29-1 and J usage is TRBJ2-1; 9 bases are shared with TRBD1. What was sequenced was PBMCs. The receptor was isolated from a man in his fifties or sixties in good health and CMV-seronegative. The CDR3 loop is CSARWAQGAGNEQFF. The CDR3 DNA is TGCAGCGCCCGCTGGGCACAGGGGGCGGGCAATGAGCAGTTCTTC.